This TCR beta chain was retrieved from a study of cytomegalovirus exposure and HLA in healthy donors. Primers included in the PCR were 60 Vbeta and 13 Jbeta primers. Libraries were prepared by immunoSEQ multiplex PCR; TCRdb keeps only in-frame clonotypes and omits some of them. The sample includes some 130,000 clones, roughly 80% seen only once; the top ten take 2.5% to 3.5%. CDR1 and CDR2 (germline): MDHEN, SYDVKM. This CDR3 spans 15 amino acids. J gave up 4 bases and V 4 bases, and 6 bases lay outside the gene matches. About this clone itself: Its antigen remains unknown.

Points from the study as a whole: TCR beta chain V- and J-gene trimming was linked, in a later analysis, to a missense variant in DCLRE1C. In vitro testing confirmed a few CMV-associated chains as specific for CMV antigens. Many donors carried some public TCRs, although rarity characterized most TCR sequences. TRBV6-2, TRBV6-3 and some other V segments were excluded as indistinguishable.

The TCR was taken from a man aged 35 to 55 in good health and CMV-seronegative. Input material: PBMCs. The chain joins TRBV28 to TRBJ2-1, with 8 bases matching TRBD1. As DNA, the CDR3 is TGTGCCAGCAGTTCCCCTAGGACAGGGTACAATGAGCAGTTCTTC. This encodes CASSSPRTGYNEQFF.